This passage covers 22 T cell receptor beta chains from one sample sequenced in a study of T cells in Graves' hyperthyroidism and ophthalmopathy. Researchers took RNA transcripts and amplified the TCR beta CDR3 regions from them. HTBI primers were employed in a first-round RT-PCR of the TCR CDR3. TCRdb ran MiXCR on the multiplex PCR reads and lists one entry per CDR3 protein. The repertoire has 280,000 or so distinct CDR3 sequences, 20% to 30% of them found once; the top ten carry about 30%. Material for sequencing was blood. These receptors originate from a man aged 35-49 years with Graves' hyperthyroidism that later progressed to Graves' ophthalmopathy.

In this sample, this clonotype turned up many times. The V call is TRBV11-3, the J call TRBJ2-7; D ambiguous. Trimming left V 1 base short and J 3 bases short, with 7 bases between. The CDR3 totals 13 residues. Germline assignment: CDR1 SGHNT and CDR2 YENEEA. CDR3 protein: CASSLGSDYEQYF. The CDR3 coding sequence is TGTGCCAGCAGCTTAGGGTCGGACTACGAGCAGTACTTC.

V usage is TRBV7-2 and J usage is TRBJ2-5; D uncertain. The CDR3 is 14 amino acids. V was trimmed by 1 base and J by 5 bases, leaving 11 bases between them. CDR1 SGHTA and CDR2 FQGNSA come from the germline V gene. CDR3 coding DNA: TGTGCCAGCAGCTTAGGTCTGGATCGGGAGACCCAGTACTTC. Its translation is CASSLGLDRETQYF.

The genes are TRBV12-3 or TRBV12-4 and TRBJ2-5; D is ambiguous. The CDR3 consists of 13 residues. V was cut by 6 bases and J by 5 bases, with 13 bases left in between. CDR3 residues: CASSEDARETQYF. In nucleotides, the CDR3 is TGTGCCAGCAGCGAGGACGCTAGGGAGACCCAGTACTTC.

The rearrangement joins TRBV12-3 or TRBV12-4 to TRBJ2-7; D might be TRBD2 (6 bases). The CDR3 extends over 15 amino acids. Trimming left V 2 bases short and J 5 bases short, with 16 bases between. Written as DNA, the CDR3 is TGTGCCAGCAGTTTAAGCCGGGGGACCGGGGACGAGCAGTACTTC. Translating it yields CASSLSRGTGDEQYF.

The rearrangement joins TRBV30 to TRBJ1-1, with D uncertain. Germline loops: CDR1 GTSNPN, CDR2 SVGIG (reference sequence). The V and J ends lost 2 bases and 1 base respectively, with 11 bases between them. This CDR3 contains 14 residues. The DNA for the CDR3 is TGTGCCTGGAGTCCACAGACACCGAACACTGAAGCTTTCTTT. It translates to CAWSPQTPNTEAFF.

This clonotype showed up many times. J is TRBJ2-6 and V is TRBV19; no firm D call. Trimming took 3 bases from V and 4 from J, leaving 7 bases between them. Germline-derived CDR1 and CDR2 are LNHDA and SQIVND (reference sequence). The CDR3 totals 14 residues. The CDR3 DNA sequence: TGTGCCAGTAGTATGCCCTCCGGGGCCAACGTCCTGACTTTC. It is translated as CASSMPSGANVLTF.

On this clonotype: The junction shows a germline mismatch at one end, possibly a read error. The J gene is TRBJ2-5, the V gene TRBV27, with D possibly being TRBD2 (6 bases). Germline assignment: CDR1 MNHEY and CDR2 SMNVEV (reference sequence). This CDR3 comprises 14 residues. The CDR3 nucleotides are TGTACCAGCAGGCAAAGGGACTGGGATGAGACCCAGTACTTC. It specifies CTSRQRDWDETQYF.

This clonotype showed up just a few times. CDR3 DNA sequence: TGTGCCAGCTCACCGGGACAGGGGGCTTCCACCGGGGAGCTGTTTTTT. The encoded protein is CASSPGQGASTGELFF. The J gene is TRBJ2-2, the V gene TRBV18, with 12 bases that match TRBD1. The J segment lost 4 bases and the V segment lost 3 bases, leaving 3 bases of the junction unmatched. The germline V gene encodes CDR1 KGHSH and CDR2 LQKENI. The CDR3 runs 16 residues.

In its sample, this clonotype was seen a few times. The genes are TRBV6-2 or TRBV6-3 and TRBJ2-2; D not certain. Trimming cost V 8 bases and J 0 bases, with 16 bases left between them. CDR3 length: 16 amino acids. Germline V lookup: CDR1 MNHEY, CDR2 SVGEGT. CDR3 amino acids: CASRSAATANTGELFF. DNA for the CDR3: TGTGCCAGCCGCTCTGCGGCCACCGCGAACACCGGGGAGCTGTTTTTT.

This clonotype has a count of ten or more. V usage is TRBV6-1 and J usage is TRBJ2-2; D unresolved. The V end was cut by 10 bases, the J end by 3 bases, with 12 bases between. Germline V gene data show CDR1 as MNHNS and CDR2 as SASEGT. The length of the CDR3 is 13 residues. CDR3 amino acids: CATHRTYTGELFF. CDR3 nucleotide sequence: TGTGCCACCCATCGAACCTACACCGGGGAGCTGTTTTTT.

This clonotype was recorded many times. The rearrangement joins TRBV2 to TRBJ1-5; no clear D. Trimming shortened V by 4 bases and J by 2 bases, and 12 bases separated the two germline ends. The CDR3 is made up of 15 amino acids. Germline values: CDR1 SNHLY, CDR2 FYNNEI. CDR3 loop: CASSVGSLGNQPQHF. In DNA form, the CDR3 reads TGTGCCAGCAGTGTGGGCAGCCTGGGCAATCAGCCCCAGCATTTT.

This clonotype was found many times. The CDR3 reads CASSRDRTYEQYF. CDR3 sequence (DNA): TGTGCCAGTAGTAGGGACAGGACCTACGAGCAGTACTTC. V is TRBV19 and J is TRBJ2-7, with 8 bases matching TRBD1. The CDR3 totals 13 residues. The J segment lost 2 bases and the V segment lost 4 bases, leaving 1 base of the junction unmatched. The germline V gene encodes CDR1 LNHDA and CDR2 SQIVND (reference sequence).

This clonotype was seen repeatedly, ten times or more. The junction differs from germline at one of its ends, possibly a read error. The V and J genes are TRBV7-7 and TRBJ1-5; D is uncertain. The CDR3 runs 13 residues. CDR1 is SSHAT and CDR2 is FNYEAQ in the germline V gene (reference sequence). CDR3 amino acids: CASSPGYGQPQHF. CDR3 nucleotide sequence: TGTGCTAGCAGCCCAGGTTACGGACAGCCCCAGCATTTT. The full variable domain, rest sourced from reference TRBV7-7 and TRBJ1-5, is GAGVSQSPRYKVTKRGQDVTLRCDPISSHATLYWYQQALGQGPEFLTYFNYEAQPDKSGLPSDRFSAERPEGSISTLTIQRTEQRDSAMYRCASSPGYGQPQHFGDGTRLSIL.

This clonotype was found many times. The chain combines TRBV14 with TRBJ2-5; 14 nucleotides agree with TRBD2. This CDR3 region has 16 residues. Germline trimming cut 4 bases from V and 3 bases from J; bases unmatched to any gene: 4. Germline V CDR1 and CDR2: SGHDN, FVKESK. The CDR3 here is CASSPGLAGGEETQYF. The CDR3 bases are TGTGCCAGCAGCCCCGGACTAGCGGGAGGCGAAGAGACCCAGTACTTC.

The chain carries TRBV6-2 or TRBV6-3 and TRBJ1-1, with 10 bases matching TRBD1. CDR3 length: 15 residues. The V gene's germline CDR1 is MNHEY and CDR2 SVGEGT. Germline trimming cut 6 bases from V and 0 bases from J; bases unmatched to any gene: 4. The CDR3: CASRGQGNVNTEAFF. In nucleotides, the CDR3 is TGTGCCAGCAGGGGACAGGGGAACGTGAACACTGAAGCTTTCTTT.

This clonotype was seen only once. V is TRBV6-5 and J is TRBJ1-5; D is possibly TRBD1 (6 bases). The CDR3 consists of 16 residues. Trimming removed 0 bases from V and 5 bases from J, with 14 bases in between. Germline V gene sequence: CDR1 MNHEY, CDR2 SVGAGI. CDR3 protein: CASSYSAQGGYQPQHF. CDR3 sequence (DNA): TGTGCCAGCAGTTACTCCGCACAGGGAGGTTATCAGCCCCAGCATTTT.

V is TRBV28 and J is TRBJ1-2, with 7 bases identical to TRBD1. Germline CDR1 and CDR2: MDHEN and SYDVKM. J lost 6 bases, V lost 3 bases, and 1 base had no gene match. The CDR3 is 12 amino acids. This CDR3 reads CASSFQGDGYTF. CDR3 bases: TGTGCCAGCAGTTTTCAGGGGGATGGCTACACCTTC.

This clonotype has ten or more counts. A read error may produce the germline difference seen at one junction end. This chain uses TRBV12-5 with TRBJ1-1; D remains ambiguous. CDR1 is LGHNT and CDR2 is FRNRAP in the germline V gene. CDR3 length equals 17 residues. The CDR3 bases are TGTGCTAGTGGTTTGGTACTAGGGAGGACTCAAAACACGGAAGCTTTCTTT. Protein sequence: CASGLVLGRTQNTEAFF.

This clonotype came up once. A much more abundant neighbour one base away suggests this may be a read error. The chain employs TRBV27 and TRBJ2-7; 7 nucleotides agree with TRBD1. CDR3 length: 15 residues. Germline V gene data show CDR1 as MNHEY and CDR2 as SMNVEV (reference sequence). The CDR3: CASRMGQRPPYERHF. The CDR3 DNA sequence: TGTGCCAGCAGGATGGGACAGCGTCCCCCCTACGAGCGGCACTTC.

This clonotype was picked up a small number of times. The J gene is TRBJ2-2, the V gene TRBV19, with no clear D. This CDR3 region has 13 residues. Germline values: CDR1 LNHDA, CDR2 SQIVND (reference sequence). V lost 3 bases and J lost 6, with 8 bases in between. The CDR3 region has the DNA TGTGCCAGTAGTATTTCGTCCGCCGGGGAGCTGTTTTTT. Translated: CASSISSAGELFF.

In its sample, this clonotype was seen many times. The CDR3 bases are TGTGCCACCAGTGATCCCAGATTGGTATCCCCGGGGGAGCTGTTTTTT. Translating it yields CATSDPRLVSPGELFF. The chain uses TRBV24-1 and TRBJ2-2; D unclear. Germline V gives CDR1 KGHDR, CDR2 SFDVKD. The CDR3 has 16 residues. Trimming left V 3 bases short and J 8 bases short, with 18 bases between.

The V gene is TRBV2, the J gene TRBJ1-5; D is undetermined. CDR1 is SNHLY and CDR2 is FYNNEI in the germline V gene. This CDR3 has 14 residues. Trimming shortened V by 4 bases and J by 7 bases, and 14 bases separated the two germline ends. In DNA, the CDR3 is TGTGCCAGCAGTGCGTTCACAGCGCCACAGCCCCAGCATTTT. It codes for CASSAFTAPQPQHF. The full variable domain, in which reference TRBV2 and TRBJ1-5 provide the parts outside the CDR3, is EPEVTQTPSHQVTQMGQEVILRCVPISNHLYFYWYRQILGQKVEFLVSFYNNEISEKSEIFDDQFSVERPDGSNFTLKIRSTKLEDSAMYFCASSAFTAPQPQHFGDGTRLSIL.